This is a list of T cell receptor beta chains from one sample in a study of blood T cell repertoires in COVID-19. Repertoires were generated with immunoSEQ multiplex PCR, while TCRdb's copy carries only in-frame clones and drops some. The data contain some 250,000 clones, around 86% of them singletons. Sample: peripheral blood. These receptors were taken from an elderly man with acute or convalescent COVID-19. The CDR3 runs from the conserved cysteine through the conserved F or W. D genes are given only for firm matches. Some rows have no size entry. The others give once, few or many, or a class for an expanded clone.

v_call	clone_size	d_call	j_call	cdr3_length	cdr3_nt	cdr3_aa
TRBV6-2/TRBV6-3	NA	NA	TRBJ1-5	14	TGTGCCAGCAGTTATGGGGGGGGCGGGCAGCCCCAGCATTTT	CASSYGGGGQPQHF
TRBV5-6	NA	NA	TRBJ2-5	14	TGTGCCAGCAGCGTTCGTCGTGGGAGAGAGACCCAGTACTTC	CASSVRRGRETQYF
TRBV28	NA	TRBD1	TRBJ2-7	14	TGTGCCAGCAGTAAACGGACAGGTTTCAACGAGCAGTACTTC	CASSKRTGFNEQYF
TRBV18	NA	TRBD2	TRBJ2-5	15	TGTGCCAGCTCACCACCGGGACTAGCGCAGGAGACCCAGTACTTC	CASSPPGLAQETQYF
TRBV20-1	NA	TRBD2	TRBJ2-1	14	TGCAGTGCTAGTCAAGCGGGAGGGCCGGATGAGCAGTTCTTC	CSASQAGGPDEQFF
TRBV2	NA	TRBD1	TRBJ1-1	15	TGTGCCAGCACTAAGGGGGCGGGAGGGAACACTGAAGCTTTCTTT	CASTKGAGGNTEAFF
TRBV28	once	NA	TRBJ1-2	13	TGTGCCAGCAGTACCGACATTAACTATGGCTACACCTTC	CASSTDINYGYTF
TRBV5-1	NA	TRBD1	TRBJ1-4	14	TGCGCCAGCAGCTTGGGCAGGGGGTACGAAAAACTGTTTTTT	CASSLGRGYEKLFF
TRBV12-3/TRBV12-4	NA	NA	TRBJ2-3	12	TGTGCCAGCAGTTCTAGCTGGGATACGCAGTATTTT	CASSSSWDTQYF
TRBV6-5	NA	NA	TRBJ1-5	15	TGTGCCAGCAGTTACTCGCCAGGGGCGAATCAGCCCCAGCATTTT	CASSYSPGANQPQHF
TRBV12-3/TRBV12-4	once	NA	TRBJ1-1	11	TGTGCCAGCAGCACCTCCGGGGAAGCTTTCTTT	CASSTSGEAFF
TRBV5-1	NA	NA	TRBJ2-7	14	TGCGCCAGCAGCTTGGCCGGGAGCTCCTACGAGCAGTACTTC	CASSLAGSSYEQYF
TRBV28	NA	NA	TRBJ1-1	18	TGTGCCAGCAGTTTAATCTCCAGGGGTATCGGAAAGAACACTGAAGCTTTCTTT	CASSLISRGIGKNTEAFF
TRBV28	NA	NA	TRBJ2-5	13	TGTGCCAGCAGCGAGGCGGGATCTGAGGGCCAGTACTTC	CASSEAGSEGQYF
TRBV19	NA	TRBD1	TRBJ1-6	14	TGTGCCAGTAGTATCGACAGGGGTGATTCACCCCTCCACTTT	CASSIDRGDSPLHF
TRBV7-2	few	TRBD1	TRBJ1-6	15	TGTGCCAGCAGCTCTTTGGGACAGGGTAATTCACCCCTCCACTTT	CASSSLGQGNSPLHF
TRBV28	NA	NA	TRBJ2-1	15	TGTGCCAGCAGTTCCGGGACTCTCTTTTACGATGAGCAGTTCTTC	CASSSGTLFYDEQFF
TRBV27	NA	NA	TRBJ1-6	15	TGTGCCAGCAAGTCAGAGTGGGGGCCCGGGTCACCCCTCCACTTT	CASKSEWGPGSPLHF
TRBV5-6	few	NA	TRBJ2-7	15	TGTGCCAGCAGCTTCGTCGGACAGATAAGGATCGAGCAGTACTTC	CASSFVGQIRIEQYF
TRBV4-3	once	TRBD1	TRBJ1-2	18	TGCGCCAGCAGCCACCCCAGGGACAGGGGAGGACGTGGCTATGGCTACACCTTC	CASSHPRDRGGRGYGYTF
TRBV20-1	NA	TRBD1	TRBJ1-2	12	TGCAGTGCTAGTGGGACAGCCTATGGCTACACCTTC	CSASGTAYGYTF
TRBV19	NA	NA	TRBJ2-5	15	TGTGCCAGTAGTGACACCCCGGGGGTACAAGAGACCCAGTACTTC	CASSDTPGVQETQYF
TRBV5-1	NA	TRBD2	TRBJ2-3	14	TGCGCCAGCAGCACTAGCGGCATCACAGATACGCAGTATTTT	CASSTSGITDTQYF
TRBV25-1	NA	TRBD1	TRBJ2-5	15	TGTGCCAGCAGAGCGGGACAGGGGATGGACGGGACCCAGTACTTC	CASRAGQGMDGTQYF
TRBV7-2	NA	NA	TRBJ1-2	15	TGTGCCAGCAGCTTAGGGCAGGGTAAAGTCTATGGCTACACCTTC	CASSLGQGKVYGYTF
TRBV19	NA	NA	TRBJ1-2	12	TGTGCCAGTAGTGCCCAGGGTAGTGGCTACACCTTC	CASSAQGSGYTF
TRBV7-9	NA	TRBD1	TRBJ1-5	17	TGTGCCAGCAGCTTAGCCACAGGGGGCGTAAGCAATCAGCCCCAGCATTTT	CASSLATGGVSNQPQHF
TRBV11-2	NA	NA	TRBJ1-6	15	TGTGCCAGCAGCTTTTTACAGATGACTAATTCACCCCTCCACTTT	CASSFLQMTNSPLHF
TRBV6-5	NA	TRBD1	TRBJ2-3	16	TGTGCCAGCAGTTACGCCAGGACAGGGTACACAGATACGCAGTATTTT	CASSYARTGYTDTQYF
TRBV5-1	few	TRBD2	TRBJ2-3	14	TGCGCCAGCAGAGGGGGGACTAGGACAGATACGCAGTATTTT	CASRGGTRTDTQYF
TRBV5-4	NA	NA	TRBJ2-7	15	TGTGCCAGCAGTTTGGACAGTGCCAGCTCCTACGAGCAGTACTTC	CASSLDSASSYEQYF
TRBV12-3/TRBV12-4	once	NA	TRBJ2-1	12	TGTGCCAGCAGTTTATTCGGGTATGAGCAGTTCTTC	CASSLFGYEQFF
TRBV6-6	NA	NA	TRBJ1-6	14	TGTGCCAGCAGTTACCCTGAAAGAGGTTCACCCCTCCACTTT	CASSYPERGSPLHF
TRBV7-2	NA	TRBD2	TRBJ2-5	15	TGTGCCAGCAGCTTAGGGGGGACTACCCAAGAGACCCAGTACTTC	CASSLGGTTQETQYF
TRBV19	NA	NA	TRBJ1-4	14	TGTGCCAGTAGTATGTCCAGGGCCCCGATTGAACTGTTTTTT	CASSMSRAPIELFF
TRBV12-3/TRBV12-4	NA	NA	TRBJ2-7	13	TGTGCCAGCAGTTTAGGGGCCAACTACGAGCAGTACTTC	CASSLGANYEQYF
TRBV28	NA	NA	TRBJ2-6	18	TGTGCCAGCAGTGCCTCAGGGTGGGAAGTTTCTGGGGCCAACGTCCTGACTTTC	CASSASGWEVSGANVLTF
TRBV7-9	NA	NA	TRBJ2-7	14	TGTGCCAGCAGCCGGTCGGCGGTTTCCTACGAGCAGTACTTC	CASSRSAVSYEQYF
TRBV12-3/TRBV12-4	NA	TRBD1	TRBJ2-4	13	TGTGCCAGCAGTTCGAGGACAGGGGACATTCAGTACTTC	CASSSRTGDIQYF
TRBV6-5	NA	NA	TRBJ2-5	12	TGTGCCAGTCGGGATCCGATAGAGACCCAGTACTTC	CASRDPIETQYF
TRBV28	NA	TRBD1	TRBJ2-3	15	TGTGCCAGCAGTCCGGGACAGTTCAACACAGATACGCAGTATTTT	CASSPGQFNTDTQYF
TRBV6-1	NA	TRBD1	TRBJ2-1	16	TGTGCCAGCAGTGCCTCCGGGACAGGCCCCTACAATGAGCAGTTCTTC	CASSASGTGPYNEQFF
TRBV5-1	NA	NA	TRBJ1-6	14	TGCGCCAGCAGCTTGGGGCAGGGAGGTTCACCCCTCCACTTT	CASSLGQGGSPLHF
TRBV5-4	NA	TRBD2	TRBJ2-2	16	TGTGCCAGCAGCGCGGGGACTAGCGGGAACACCGGGGAGCTGTTTTTT	CASSAGTSGNTGELFF